Only a few counts were recorded for the clone carrying this T cell receptor (beta chain). Original processing methods: Nucleated cell counts were estimated from reference gene primer amplification. Here immunoSEQ multiplex PCR was the method, and the copy in TCRdb shows in-frame clones only, minus some. V, J and clone size derive from that table, while D and trimming were established from the DNA sequence. The profile shows nearly 70,000 clones, about 91% of them singletons. The data are from a study of blood T cell repertoires in COVID-19. On the study more broadly: Acute-phase and convalescent COVID-19 samples originated in the United States, Italy and Spain.

Seattle patient enrollment occurred during active infection, with longitudinal follow-up thereafter. Unmatched junction bases numbered 5, after V lost 4 bases and J lost 6 bases. The CDR3 is 13 residues long. Germline V gene sequence: CDR1 SEHNR, CDR2 FQNEAQ (reference sequence). The V and J genes are TRBV7-9 and TRBJ1-1; 7 bases are a match to TRBD1. Sequenced sample: peripheral blood. The TCR was taken from a man aged 35-49 years with COVID-19, enrolled during active disease. The CDR3 spells CASSSTGDPEAFF. The DNA of the CDR3 is TGTGCCAGCAGCTCAACAGGGGACCCTGAAGCTTTCTTT.